The 25 T cell receptor beta chains listed next were all sequenced from one sample in a study of cytomegalovirus exposure and HLA in healthy donors. This PCR relied on a set of 60 Vbeta primers and 13 Jbeta primers. Sequencing used immunoSEQ multiplex PCR; TCRdb keeps in-frame clones, though not all of them. This sample carries roughly 200,000 clones, 60% to 80% of them seen once, and the ten largest clones take around 2.5%. The sample consisted of PBMCs. These receptors came from a man aged 55-75 years in good health and CMV-seronegative.

This sequence joins TRBV13 and TRBJ1-3; D is undetermined. CDR1 and CDR2 (germline): PRHDT, FYEKMQ (reference sequence). Deletions cut 0 bases from V and 4 bases from J, with 7 bases between. The CDR3 has 14 residues. CDR3 region: CASSLGHGGNTIYF. The DNA of the CDR3 is TGTGCCAGCAGCTTAGGCCACGGGGGAAACACCATATATTTT.

This clone occurred a few times. This chain joins TRBV6-5 and TRBJ2-7; weak D call: TRBD1 (7 bases). Germline CDR1 and CDR2: MNHEY and SVGAGI. The V and J ends lost 0 bases and 2 bases respectively, with 11 bases between them. This CDR3 comprises 15 residues. The DNA for the CDR3 is TGTGCCAGCAGTTACTCGGCAGGGGGGCCCTACGAGCAGTACTTC. Residues: CASSYSAGGPYEQYF.

Concerning this clone itself: One end of the junction does not line up with germline, which may come from a read error. The V call is TRBV7-9, the J call TRBJ1-1; D gene unclear. The V gene's germline CDR1 is SEHNR and CDR2 FQNEAQ (reference sequence). This CDR3 is built from 12 residues. In nucleotides, the CDR3 is TGTTCCAGCAGCTTGAGGGCCACTGAAGCTTTCTTT. It specifies CSSSLRATEAFF.

A few counts support this clone. This chain uses TRBV19 with TRBJ1-1; D might be TRBD1 (5 bases). The germline V and J ends were trimmed by 4 bases and 1 base, with 10 bases remaining between them. This CDR3 is built from 14 residues. Germline CDR1 LNHDA, CDR2 SQIVND (reference sequence). DNA for the CDR3: TGTGCCAGTAGTAATCGACAGCCGAACACTGAAGCTTTCTTT. This sequence encodes CASSNRQPNTEAFF.

The rearrangement uses TRBV6-1 and TRBJ1-1; TRBD1 might be the D (5 bases). The V and J ends lost 2 bases and 1 base respectively, with 8 bases between them. This CDR3 has 14 residues. Germline V gives CDR1 MNHNS, CDR2 SASEGT. The DNA for the CDR3 is TGTGCCAGCAGTGAACAACAGGCGAACACTGAAGCTTTCTTT. Translating gives CASSEQQANTEAFF.

The chain recombines TRBV6-1 with TRBJ2-5, with D unclear. Germline V gives CDR1 MNHNS, CDR2 SASEGT. CDR3 length equals 11 residues. Trimming shortened V by 4 bases and J by 2 bases, and 2 bases separated the two germline ends. The CDR3 protein is CASSAQETQYF. Written as DNA, the CDR3 is TGTGCCAGCAGTGCACAAGAGACCCAGTACTTC.

The chain joins TRBV5-1 to TRBJ1-5; 7 nucleotides match TRBD1. Germline assignment: CDR1 SGHRS and CDR2 YFSETQ. V lost 0 bases to trimming and J lost 5 bases; unmatched junction nucleotides: 2. The CDR3 covers 14 residues. This chain's CDR3 is CASSLGDRYQPQHF. The CDR3 DNA is TGCGCCAGCAGCTTGGGGGACAGATATCAGCCCCAGCATTTT.

The V call is TRBV7-2, the J call TRBJ2-7; TRBD1 aligns across 9 bases. The CDR3 contains 15 residues. Germline V CDR1 and CDR2: SGHTA, FQGNSA. V was pared by 1 base and J by 3 bases, with 4 bases of the junction left unmatched. The CDR3 nucleotides read TGTGCCAGCAGCTTAGAGGGGACAGGGCGCTACGAGCAGTACTTC. The encoded protein is CASSLEGTGRYEQYF.

The CDR3 loop is CASSISGDGNQPQHF. CDR3 in DNA: TGTGCCAGTAGTATCTCAGGGGATGGCAATCAGCCCCAGCATTTT. The rearrangement uses TRBV19 and TRBJ1-5, with D perhaps matching TRBD1 (6 bases). Germline-derived CDR1 and CDR2 are LNHDA and SQIVND (reference sequence). V lost 3 bases and J 2 bases, leaving 11 bases between the germline ends. The CDR3 has 15 amino acids.

This chain's CDR3 is CASSITADTEAFF. The CDR3 coding sequence is TGTGCCAGTAGTATAACCGCGGACACTGAAGCTTTCTTT. V and J are TRBV19 and TRBJ1-1; the D is unclear. Germline values: CDR1 LNHDA, CDR2 SQIVND (reference sequence). V lost 2 bases and J 3 bases, leaving 7 bases between the germline ends. This CDR3 is built from 13 residues.

CDR3 region: CASSPEPDSTNTGELFF. The CDR3 DNA follows: TGCGCCAGCAGCCCGGAACCAGACAGTACGAACACCGGGGAGCTGTTTTTT. The genes are TRBV5-1 and TRBJ2-2; possibly TRBD1 for D (5 bases). Looked up from germline, CDR1 is SGHRS and CDR2 is YFSETQ. The CDR3 contains 17 residues. Trimming took 4 bases from V and 0 from J, leaving 16 bases between them.

This rearrangement joins TRBV18 to TRBJ1-1; no clear D gene. CDR1 KGHSH and CDR2 LQKENI come from the germline V gene. CDR3 length: 14 residues. Trimming removed 4 bases at V and 0 bases at J, with 9 bases between. The CDR3 sequence is CASSQDFMNTEAFF. The CDR3 region has the DNA TGTGCCAGCTCACAGGACTTCATGAACACTGAAGCTTTCTTT.

This rearrangement joins TRBV7-2 to TRBJ2-3; 11 bases agree with TRBD2. The V and J ends lost 6 bases and 2 bases, in that order; junction bases with no gene match: 4. This CDR3 spans 15 amino acids. The germline CDR1 and CDR2 sequences are SGHTA and FQGNSA. CDR3 sequence reads: CASSWGLAATDTQYF. As DNA, the CDR3 is TGTGCCAGCAGTTGGGGACTAGCGGCCACAGATACGCAGTATTTT. Filled out from reference TRBV7-2 and TRBJ2-3, the complete variable domain reads GAGVSQSPSNKVTEKGKDVELRCDPISGHTALYWYRQSLGQGLEFLIYFQGNSAPDKSGLPSDRFSAERTGGSVSTLTIQRTQQEDSAVYLCASSWGLAATDTQYFGPGTRLTVL.

The genes are TRBV30 and TRBJ1-1; D unresolved. The CDR3 covers 14 residues. The germline V and J ends were trimmed by 0 bases and 5 bases, with 13 bases remaining between them. Germline V gene lookup returns CDR1 GTSNPN and CDR2 SVGIG (reference sequence). For the CDR3, the DNA is TGTGCCTGGAGTGTAATCCTGGGGAGTACTGAAGCTTTCTTT. Its translation is CAWSVILGSTEAFF.

This clone was counted between two and nine times. V is TRBV2 and J is TRBJ1-2; TRBD1 matches 8 bases. J gave up 8 bases and V 7 bases, and 12 bases lay outside the gene matches. CDR1 is SNHLY and CDR2 is FYNNEI in the germline V gene. This CDR3 is 14 amino acids long. CDR3 protein: CASKRVTGALGYTF. CDR3 sequence (DNA): TGTGCCAGCAAGAGGGTGACAGGGGCGCTGGGCTACACCTTC.

This clone was detected a few times. The chain has TRBV7-2 and TRBJ2-7, with D perhaps matching TRBD1 (5 bases). V dropped 5 bases and J dropped 1 base, with 18 bases sitting between them. The CDR3 consists of 16 residues. Germline V gene lookup returns CDR1 SGHTA and CDR2 FQGNSA. CDR3 sequence reads: CASSPGAAESSYEQYF. The CDR3 coding sequence is TGTGCCAGCAGCCCTGGGGCCGCGGAGTCATCCTACGAGCAGTACTTC.

The gene calls are TRBV7-6 and TRBJ1-1; perhaps TRBD1 as D (5 bases). V was clipped by 2 bases and J by 1 base, with 14 bases between them. This CDR3 contains 16 residues. CDR1 and CDR2 (germline): SGHVS, FNYEAQ. CDR3 DNA sequence: TGTGCCAGCAGCTTACCCTCAGGGATGGGGAACACTGAAGCTTTCTTT. Protein product: CASSLPSGMGNTEAFF.

The chain recombines TRBV5-1 with TRBJ1-2; D perhaps matches TRBD1 (6 bases). CDR1 SGHRS and CDR2 YFSETQ come from the germline V gene. V was shortened by 2 bases and J by 4 bases, with 18 bases between the two germline ends. This CDR3 has 16 amino acids. The CDR3 here is CASSFGTPGGTYGYTF. CDR3 DNA sequence: TGCGCCAGCAGCTTCGGGACACCTGGGGGAACCTATGGCTACACCTTC.

The V call is TRBV11-3, the J call TRBJ1-2; TRBD1 might be the D (6 bases). Germline lookup yields CDR1 SGHNT and CDR2 YENEEA. The V gene lost 2 bases and the J gene lost 4 bases, with 8 bases spanning the gap. The CDR3 totals 13 residues. CDR3 coding DNA: TGTGCCAGCAGCTTATCCAGGGGCTATGGCTACACCTTC. Translating it yields CASSLSRGYGYTF.

This clone was seen a few times. V and J are TRBV20-1 and TRBJ2-5, with D possibly matching TRBD1 (5 bases). CDR1 and CDR2 from the germline V gene are DFQATT and SNEGSKA (reference sequence). This CDR3 is built from 11 residues. Trimming removed 8 bases from V and 5 bases from J, with 12 bases in between. The CDR3 here is CSSRVGETQYF. CDR3 DNA: TGCAGTTCCAGGGTCGGGGAGACCCAGTACTTC.

The chain links TRBV5-1 to TRBJ2-7; 8 bases are shared with TRBD1. Unmatched junction bases numbered 11, after V lost 0 bases and J lost 3 bases. This CDR3 is built from 17 residues. CDR1 and CDR2 (germline): SGHRS, YFSETQ. CDR3 bases: TGCGCCAGCAGCTTGGCGAACCGGGACAGGATTTTCTACGAGCAGTACTTC. This codes for CASSLANRDRIFYEQYF.

The rearrangement joins TRBV2 to TRBJ2-5, with 8 bases identical to TRBD1. Germline loops: CDR1 SNHLY, CDR2 FYNNEI. The CDR3 spans 15 residues. Trimming took 7 bases from V and 6 from J; bases not matched to a gene: 13. CDR3 protein: CASNSRDRWLKTQYF. The CDR3 DNA reads TGTGCCAGCAATTCCCGGGACAGGTGGTTAAAGACCCAGTACTTC.

This chain links TRBV4-3 with TRBJ2-3, with 7 bases fitting TRBD2. The V segment lost 4 bases and the J segment 4 bases; nucleotides outside the gene matches: 5. Germline V gives CDR1 LGHNA, CDR2 YSLEER. The CDR3 covers 14 residues. The CDR3 loop reads CASSRGGGADTQYF. The CDR3 region has the DNA TGCGCCAGCAGCCGTGGGGGGGGTGCAGATACGCAGTATTTT.

The chain joins TRBV19 to TRBJ1-5; D is possibly TRBD1 (5 bases). Germline loops: CDR1 LNHDA, CDR2 SQIVND (reference sequence). This CDR3 is 14 amino acids long. V was clipped by 4 bases and J by 3 bases, with 10 bases between them. The CDR3 DNA reads as TGTGCCAGTAGTAGGGGGGGGGACAATCAGCCCCAGCATTTT. It specifies CASSRGGDNQPQHF.

The rearrangement joins TRBV29-1 to TRBJ2-5, with TRBD1 matching over 9 bases. The J call may be incorrect, as the DNA end agrees better with TRBJ2-7. This CDR3 is 13 amino acids long. Per the germline V gene, CDR1 is SQVTM and CDR2 is ANQGSEA. The CDR3 loop is CSVKRDRAYEQYF. DNA for the CDR3: TGCAGCGTAAAACGGGACAGGGCCTACGAGCAGTACTTC.